The 22 T cell receptor beta chains given below trace back to one sample, sequenced in a study of blood T cells in healthy people across ages. Combining a sample-barcoded 5' primer with a J-beta primer mix, a second PCR ran for about 7 to 12 cycles. TCRdb reanalysed the 5' RACE reads using MiXCR and keeps one entry per CDR3 protein. The sample consists of under 1,000,000 distinct CDR3 sequences, around 36% of them appearing once. Sequenced input: blood. The receptor set was obtained from a man younger than 35 in good health.

This chain uses TRBV7-2 with TRBJ2-2; TRBD2 matches at 8 bases. The V gene's germline CDR1 is SGHTA and CDR2 FQGNSA. The CDR3 extends over 16 amino acids. The trim removed 1 base at V and 5 bases at J, leaving 6 bases unmatched. DNA for the CDR3: TGTGCCAGCAGCTTAGTGGGACTAGAGTCTACCGGGGAGCTGTTTTTT. Protein sequence: CASSLVGLESTGELFF.

The chain couples TRBV28 to TRBJ1-4; D remains ambiguous. This CDR3 is built from 15 residues. V lost 5 bases and J lost 7, with 17 bases in between. Germline CDR1 reads MDHEN; CDR2 reads SYDVKM. The CDR3 DNA follows: TGTGCCAGCAGTGATGGTGGGGTGTCGGGTGAAAAACTGTTTTTT. It codes for CASSDGGVSGEKLFF.

CDR3 sequence (DNA): TGTGCCAGTAGTATATCCTCCAGCCCCCGCTATGGCTACACCTTC. Amino acid sequence: CASSISSSPRYGYTF. The chain couples TRBV19 to TRBJ1-2; no clear D. The CDR3 has 15 amino acids. Germline-derived CDR1 and CDR2 are LNHDA and SQIVND (reference sequence). With 2 bases removed from V and 4 bases from J, the gap between germline ends came to 14 bases. Based on the CDR3 plus reference TRBV19 and TRBJ1-2, the full variable domain is DGGITQSPKYLFRKEGQNVTLSCEQNLNHDAMYWYRQDPGQGLRLIYYSQIVNDFQKGDIAEGYSVSREKKESFPLTVTSAQKNPTAFYLCASSISSSPRYGYTFGSGTRLTVV.

This clonotype was counted a few times. The CDR3 sequence is CASSLFRDTQYF. The CDR3 region has the DNA TGTGCCAGCAGCTTATTCCGGGATACGCAGTATTTT. The chain carries TRBV11-1 and TRBJ2-3; D is unresolved. Looked up from germline, CDR1 is SGHAT and CDR2 is FQDESV (reference sequence). The CDR3 is 12 residues long. V gave up 2 bases and J gave up 6 bases, with 6 bases separating them. Full variable domain (outside the CDR3, taken from reference TRBV11-1 and TRBJ2-3): EAEVAQSPRYKITEKSQAVAFWCDPISGHATLYWYRQILGQGPELLVQFQDESVVDDSQLPKDRFSAERLKGVDSTLKIQPAELGDSAMYLCASSLFRDTQYFGPGTRLTVL.

The chain uses TRBV15 and TRBJ1-2; TRBD1 agrees at 8 bases. V lost 3 bases to trimming and J lost 2 bases; unmatched junction nucleotides: 5. This CDR3 region has 15 residues. Germline V gives CDR1 LNHNV, CDR2 YYDKDF (reference sequence). The CDR3 DNA follows: TGTGCCACCAGCAGGGACAGGGACGGGAACTATGGCTACACCTTC. It is translated as CATSRDRDGNYGYTF.

Concerning this clonotype: A much larger clone differs by one base, so this may be a read error. This chain links TRBV20-1 with TRBJ2-5; D not certain. Germline V gene data show CDR1 as DFQATT and CDR2 as SNEGSKA (reference sequence). V was shortened by 0 bases and J by 11 bases, with 19 bases between the two germline ends. The CDR3 has 14 residues. The CDR3 DNA reads as TGCAGTGCTAGAGATCCTCGCCTCCCGTACGGGCAGTACTTC. Translated, it gives CSARDPRLPYGQYF.

The CDR3 bases are TGTGCCAGCAGTCCCCCCGGACAGGGAAAAACTGAAGCTTTCTTT. This encodes CASSPPGQGKTEAFF. V and J are TRBV6-2 or TRBV6-3 and TRBJ1-1, with 8 bases fitting TRBD1. The CDR3 runs to 15 residues. Trimming took 5 bases from V and 5 from J; bases not matched to a gene: 10. The V gene's germline CDR1 is MNHEY and CDR2 SVGEGT.

This clonotype was counted between two and nine times. The CDR3 sequence: CASSLDAGVAKNIQYF. CDR3 DNA sequence: TGTGCCAGCAGCTTGGATGCGGGGGTAGCCAAAAACATTCAGTACTTC. The V call is TRBV5-4, the J call TRBJ2-4; 7 bases match TRBD2. After removal of 0 bases from V and 0 bases from J, the junction contained 3 bases not matched to a gene. This CDR3 has 16 amino acids. The germline gives CDR1 SGHNT, CDR2 YYREEE (reference sequence).

This clonotype has at least ten counts. The chain employs TRBV12-3 or TRBV12-4 and TRBJ2-3; D might be TRBD1 (5 bases). The V end was cut by 5 bases, the J end by 0 bases, with 12 bases between. The CDR3 runs 15 residues. The CDR3 DNA is TGTGCCAGCAGTCTCGACAGTCCTAGCACAGATACGCAGTATTTT. As protein: CASSLDSPSTDTQYF.

The gene calls are TRBV6-2 or TRBV6-3 and TRBJ2-7; 9 nucleotides agree with TRBD1. The CDR3 loop spans 17 amino acids. The V segment lost 5 bases and the J segment 5 bases; nucleotides outside the gene matches: 16. Germline-derived CDR1 and CDR2 are MNHEY and SVGEGT. This chain's CDR3 is CASSPRDRAAFFNEQYF. CDR3 DNA: TGTGCCAGCAGTCCACGGGACAGGGCCGCCTTTTTTAACGAGCAGTACTTC.

In the case of this clonotype: This may be a read error: a much more frequent sequence differs by one nucleotide. The J gene is TRBJ2-5, the V gene TRBV4-3; 7 bases match TRBD2. Trimming removed 6 bases from V and 9 bases from J; junction bases left unmatched: 10. Per the germline V gene, CDR1 is LGHNA and CDR2 is YSLEER. This CDR3 has 13 residues. The CDR3 nucleotides are TGCGCCAGCAGTCCTGAGGGGAGGGAGGCCCAGTACTTC. Amino acid sequence: CASSPEGREAQYF.

J is TRBJ1-3 and V is TRBV28; D may be TRBD1 (5 bases). The CDR3 has 15 amino acids. The V gene lost 6 bases and the J gene lost 0 bases, with 12 bases spanning the gap. Looked up from germline, CDR1 is MDHEN and CDR2 is SYDVKM. The CDR3 loop is CASSPDSSSGNTIYF. CDR3 bases: TGTGCCAGCAGCCCCGACAGTTCCTCTGGAAACACCATATATTTT.

To note about this clonotype: The junction differs from germline at one of its ends, possibly a read error. The rearrangement uses TRBV7-2 and TRBJ2-5; 8 bases align to TRBD1. This CDR3 contains 17 residues. Germline loops: CDR1 SGHTA, CDR2 FQGNSA. The chain's CDR3 is CASSFLPRDRSQETRYF. The CDR3 DNA reads as TGTGCCAGCAGCTTTCTCCCGAGGGACAGGAGCCAAGAGACCCGGTACTTC.

The chain uses TRBV5-6 and TRBJ2-3; a possible D gene is TRBD2 (5 bases). Trimming shortened V by 4 bases and J by 2 bases, and 23 bases separated the two germline ends. This CDR3 has 18 residues. Germline V gene lookup returns CDR1 SGHDT and CDR2 YYEEEE. DNA for the CDR3: TGTGCCAGCAGCCCCGGGGTCGGGGATGTCTCGAACACAGATACGCAGTATTTT. This sequence encodes CASSPGVGDVSNTDTQYF.

The chain joins TRBV27 to TRBJ2-7; possible D gene TRBD1, 5 bases. The CDR3 runs to 16 residues. V lost 4 bases and J lost 3, with 19 bases in between. Germline V CDR1 and CDR2: MNHEY, SMNVEV (reference sequence). CDR3: CASSSAEMGRIYEQYF. CDR3 coding DNA: TGTGCCAGCAGTTCCGCGGAGATGGGGCGTATCTACGAGCAGTACTTC.

This clonotype was counted ten times or more. The rearrangement links TRBV20-1 to TRBJ2-4; 8 nucleotides agree with TRBD1. This CDR3 spans 16 amino acids. Per the germline V gene, CDR1 is DFQATT and CDR2 is SNEGSKA (reference sequence). J lost 5 bases, V lost 0 bases, and 9 bases had no gene match. CDR3 protein: CSARDEARGLQNIQYF. The CDR3 bases are TGCAGTGCTAGAGATGAGGCCAGGGGGCTTCAAAACATTCAGTACTTC.

This clonotype has just a few counts. The chain carries TRBV10-3 and TRBJ2-5, with D perhaps being TRBD1 or TRBD2 (5 bases each). Germline V CDR1 and CDR2: ENHRY, SYGVKD. V lost 10 bases and J lost 11, with 26 bases in between. This CDR3 contains 14 residues. The CDR3 DNA reads TGTGCCACCTCAAGGGACCCTTATCTCAATGAGCAGTACTTC. This encodes CATSRDPYLNEQYF.

The chain links TRBV28 to TRBJ2-5; 7 nucleotides match TRBD1. The V segment lost 10 bases and the J segment 5 bases; nucleotides outside the gene matches: 7. Germline-derived CDR1 and CDR2 are MDHEN and SYDVKM. CDR3 length equals 12 residues. CDR3 in amino acids: CATTQGQETQYF. In nucleotides, the CDR3 is TGTGCCACCACACAGGGACAGGAGACCCAGTACTTC.

In this sample, this clonotype turned up a few times. The chain combines TRBV10-3 with TRBJ1-4; tentatively, D is TRBD1 (5 bases). Germline V gives CDR1 ENHRY, CDR2 SYGVKD. V was shortened by 2 bases and J by 3 bases, with 7 bases between the two germline ends. The CDR3 has 14 amino acids. The CDR3 nucleotides read TGTGCCATCAGTGAGACAGGCCCTAATGAAAAACTGTTTTTT. It specifies CAISETGPNEKLFF.

V is TRBV7-9 and J is TRBJ1-2; no definite D call. Germline V CDR1 and CDR2: SEHNR, FQNEAQ (reference sequence). The germline V and J ends were trimmed by 6 bases and 0 bases, with 5 bases remaining between them. The CDR3 covers 12 residues. The CDR3 reads CASRETNYGYTF. The CDR3 bases are TGTGCCAGCAGGGAGACTAACTATGGCTACACCTTC.

The V and J genes are TRBV20-1 and TRBJ2-5; tentative D call: TRBD2 (5 bases). The J call may be incorrect, as the DNA end agrees better with TRBJ2-7. Germline CDR1 reads DFQATT; CDR2 reads SNEGSKA (reference sequence). The CDR3 has 13 residues. CDR3: CSARDRDVYEQYF. The DNA of the CDR3 is TGCAGTGCTAGAGATCGGGATGTCTACGAGCAGTACTTC.

The rearrangement links TRBV12-3 or TRBV12-4 to TRBJ2-3; perhaps D is TRBD1 or TRBD2 (5 bases each). V gave up 5 bases and J gave up 4 bases, with 10 bases separating them. The CDR3 is 13 amino acids. The CDR3 DNA follows: TGTGCCAGCAGTATCTGGGACCCAGATACGCAGTATTTT. Translated: CASSIWDPDTQYF.